A selection of T cell receptor beta chains follows, all from one sample in a study of blood T cell repertoires in COVID-19. Only in-frame clones appear in the TCRdb table, and some are missing; sequencing was by immunoSEQ multiplex PCR. The sample has about 200,000 clones, around 82% seen once. Sequencing was carried out using PBMCs or T cells enriched from blood (not recorded which). These receptors all come from a man aged 40-55 years who had recovered from COVID-19. Each CDR3 is given with its conserved first and last residue.

TRBJ2-2,TRBV11-3,CASSPGGTGELFF
TRBJ2-6,TRBV3-1/TRBV3-2,CASSYDRWGAGANVLTF
TRBJ1-3,TRBV10-3,CAITGGLYSGNTIYF
TRBJ1-2,TRBV5-1,CASSLGSGDGYTF
TRBJ1-4,TRBV7-6,CASSLAASRQELNEKLFF
TRBJ1-2,TRBV28,CASSATGINYGYTF
TRBJ1-1,TRBV9,CASSAGGQLVSGAFF
TRBJ1-3,TRBV6-6,CASTQKESGNTIYF
TRBJ2-1,TRBV19,CASSIGALASEQFF
TRBJ2-5,TRBV3-1/TRBV3-2,CASSQETSYRAIQETQYF
TRBJ1-3,TRBV4-1,CASSQEGQSGSGNTIYF
TRBJ2-5,TRBV10-3,CAISDGTGGARETQYF
TRBJ1-1,TRBV11-2,CASSLGTGERAFF
TRBJ1-1,TRBV6-1,CASSEYQANTEAFF
TRBJ2-7,TRBV3-1/TRBV3-2,CASSSGLSYEQYF
TRBJ1-6,TRBV5-1,CASSPRGSYNSPLHF
TRBJ1-2,TRBV10-3,CAISEGLGHGGYTF
TRBJ2-3,TRBV6-2/TRBV6-3,CASSYSMSADQGHTDTQYF
TRBJ2-1,TRBV5-1,CASSEGANNEQFF